This T cell receptor (beta chain) was sequenced for a study of shared clonotypes between healthy human individuals (TCRdb year 2020). Regarding the study in general: A couple of women and a few men aged 18 to 49 years were included in the cohort. Leukapheresis yielded between about 0.94 and 9 billion PBMCs per donor. For each donor, three plates each were used for CD4 naive and CD4 memory, two plates were used for CD8 naive, and one plate was used for CD8 memory. To increase sequencing depth and limit assay-specific biases, different laboratories used diverse techniques to prepare libraries and sequence TCR repertoires. Blood TCR repertoires of a handful of healthy adults were deeply sequenced to estimate repertoire size and the extent of clonotype sharing between individuals.

As concerns this clone: The antigen it binds to is not known. Base qualities are missing; no much larger clone stands one base away.

Study-wide conclusions, independent of this receptor: Incomplete sequencing was indicated by rarefaction of sorted-subset datasets, despite the large sequencing depth. The small number of donors limited the genetic and exposure-history diversity represented. Naive subsets generally had larger estimated clonotype richness than memory subsets did. Sampling was limited to blood, and TCR repertoires in tissue likely differ from TCR repertoires in blood. Sharing across a few donors was observed for around 5% of naive CD4, over 3% of naive CD8, over 2% of memory CD4, and roughly 0.43% of memory CD8 clonotypes. Based on pairwise subsampling, the degree of clonotype sharing among donors was expected to be affected by sequencing depth. Clonotypes shared by all four sorted-subset donors showed higher generation probabilities than non-shared clonotypes.

TCR CDR3 regions were amplified from genomic DNA by multiplex PCR using the deep immunoSEQ assay. Genomic DNA extracted from each cell subset was distributed evenly over all wells of several immunoSEQ 96-well plates, and each plate served as one replicate. For sorted subsets, approximately 190 ng genomic DNA, equal to about 30,000 T cell genomes, was loaded into each replicate PCR. Purified libraries were measured with a Qubit 3.0 fluorometer, size-checked on a Bioanalyzer 2100, and measured again with the KAPA Library Quantification kit. Every immunoSEQ 96-well plate was sequenced on a dedicated single-read 150-cycle Illumina NextSeq 550 flow cell. The original pipeline was this. The immunoSEQ output contained only junctional sequences without quality scores, so filtering could not match that applied to full-length reads. Sequences were annotated with PyIR, a Python wrapper for IgBLAST v1.9, using IMGT germline references to assign V/J genes and CDR3. Reads with weak V/J assignments (E-value above 1e-6), missing CDR3, stop codons, out-of-frame junctions, or ambiguous translated residues were removed. V3J clonotypes were defined as sequences sharing the same inferred V gene, J gene, and CDR3 amino acid sequence. To compute the percentage overlap between repertoires, the number of shared unique clonotypes was divided by the size of the smaller repertoire. RTK rarefaction, the Chao1 estimator, and Recon v2.1 estimates of unobserved clonotypes were used to assess repertoire richness. For all TCRbeta clonotypes obtained by the gDNA method from a handful of donors, generation probabilities were computed with OLGA. TCRdb mirrors the immuneACCESS table, restricted to in-frame sequences. Some clones are absent from its copies; in checked studies, under half trace to an unresolved V gene, and the reason for the others is unknown. The V and J calls and clone size come from that table; D and trimming were worked out from the DNA. The sample records about 1 million clones, 75% of which are singletons. In total, the top ten clones hold approximately 1.5% of the sample.

Healthy HIV-negative adults with no recently reported acute infections or vaccinations were included as donors. Only Caucasian adults living in Nashville, Tennessee, USA were represented among the donors. Magnetic negative selection was used to enrich CD4+ T cells, after which naive cells were positively selected on CD45RA and the negative fraction became the memory subset. Blood was obtained by leukapheresis, after which PBMCs were separated by Ficoll-Histopaque density gradient centrifugation and cryopreserved in liquid nitrogen vapor phase. Analytical flow cytometry was used to check the purity and quantity of each magnetically sorted T cell population. Genomic DNA was isolated from every sorted fraction and measured by UV absorbance on a Nanodrop 2000c. The CDR3 sequence holds 14 residues, the cysteine and phenylalanine included. Just CDR3 DNA is preserved here, 42 bases in frame from base 1. V and J are truncated by 5 bases and 8 bases respectively, leaving an intervening sequence of 16 bases. The CDR1 and CDR2 encoded by the germline V gene are SGHRS and YFSETQ.

The TCR originated in a man younger than 35 in good health. The receptor chain draws on TRBV5-1 and TRBJ1-4, and TRBD1 may be the D gene, going by 6 matching bases. Sequences were obtained from memory CD4+ T cells sorted from blood. The cell subset or site label, read with the paper, signifies: CD45RA-negative fraction. The CDR3 region reads CASRWTVGKEKLFF. The nucleotide sequence reads as follows: TGCGCCAGCAGGTGGACAGTCGGGAAAGAAAAACTGTTTTTT.